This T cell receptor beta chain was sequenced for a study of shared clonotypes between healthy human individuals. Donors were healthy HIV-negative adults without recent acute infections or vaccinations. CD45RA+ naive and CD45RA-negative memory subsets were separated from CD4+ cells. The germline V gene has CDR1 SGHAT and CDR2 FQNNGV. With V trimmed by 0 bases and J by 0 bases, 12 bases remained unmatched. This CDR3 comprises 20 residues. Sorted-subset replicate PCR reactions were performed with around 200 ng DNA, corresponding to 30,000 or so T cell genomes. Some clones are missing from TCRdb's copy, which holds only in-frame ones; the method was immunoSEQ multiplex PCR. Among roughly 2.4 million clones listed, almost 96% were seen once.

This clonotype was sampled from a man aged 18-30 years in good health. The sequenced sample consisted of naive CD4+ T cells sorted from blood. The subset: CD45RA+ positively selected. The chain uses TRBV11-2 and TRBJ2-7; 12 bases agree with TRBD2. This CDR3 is CASSLDWGGTSGYSSYEQYF. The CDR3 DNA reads TGTGCCAGCAGCTTAGATTGGGGGGGGACTAGCGGGTACTCCTCCTACGAGCAGTACTTC.